The count of the clone carrying this T cell receptor beta chain is one. A far larger clone is a single base away, which makes a read error likely. This specimen comes from a study of CD8+ T cells in alopecia areata. The CDR3 consists of 17 residues. Germline V gene data show CDR1 as SEHNR and CDR2 as FQNEAQ (reference sequence). RNA extraction was followed by reverse transcription into cDNA, which acted as the sequencing template. Data came from immunoSEQ multiplex PCR; TCRdb stores just in-frame clones and leaves some out. Found here are approximately 61,000 clones, 95% to 97% of them singletons; the top ten hold roughly 24%.

Sequences were derived from CD8+ T cells sorted from blood, sampled at week 0. This rearrangement joins TRBV7-9 to TRBJ2-3; tentatively, D is TRBD2 (5 bases). The source is a human donor with alopecia areata. The CDR3 region is CASSLGVALGTTDMQYF. The CDR3 bases are TGTGCCAGCAGCTTAGGGGTGGCACTAGGAACCACAGATATGCAGTATTTT.